These 3 T cell receptor beta chains were sequenced from one sample in a study of CD8 T cells in ankylosing spondylitis. Each CDR3 protein gets one entry after TCRdb re-called the 5' RACE reads with MiXCR. The table has 240,000 or so distinct CDR3 sequences, about 9.1% seen once. Material for sequencing was blood, either unsorted or a sorted T cell fraction (not recorded which). Receptors were obtained from a male donor with ankylosing spondylitis or in good health (not recorded which).

In its sample, this clonotype was seen many times. The V and J genes are TRBV7-2 and TRBJ2-7, with no clear D. The CDR3 contains 12 residues. Germline V gene sequence: CDR1 SGHTA, CDR2 FQGNSA. Deletions cut 5 bases from V and 2 bases from J, with 7 bases between. As DNA, the CDR3 is TGTGCCAGCAGCCCCGAGACCTACGAGCAGTACTTC. This translates into CASSPETYEQYF. The variable domain in full, with the rest retrieved from reference TRBV7-2 and TRBJ2-7, is GAGVSQSPSNKVTEKGKDVELRCDPISGHTALYWYRQSLGQGLEFLIYFQGNSAPDKSGLPSDRFSAERTGGSVSTLTIQRTQQEDSAVYLCASSPETYEQYFGPGTRLTVT.

In this sample, this clonotype turned up many times. The DNA of the CDR3 is TGTGCCATCAGTGAGGGGAGGGAAAGCAATCAGCCCCAGCATTTT. Its translation: CAISEGRESNQPQHF. J is TRBJ1-5 and V is TRBV10-3; D not certain. V was cut by 2 bases and J by 1 base, with 9 bases left in between. The CDR3 totals 15 residues. Germline assignment: CDR1 ENHRY and CDR2 SYGVKD.

The chain joins TRBV20-1 to TRBJ1-2; unclear D gene. Germline CDR1 reads DFQATT; CDR2 reads SNEGSKA (reference sequence). The CDR3 is 12 amino acids. Trimming shortened V by 0 bases and J by 8 bases, and 10 bases separated the two germline ends. The CDR3 DNA reads as TGCAGTGCTAGAGATGGCTCTATGGGCTACACCTTC. It encodes CSARDGSMGYTF.